This record concerns one TCR beta chain sequence. This entry is derived from a study of shared clonotypes between healthy human individuals. Repertoires were generated with immunoSEQ multiplex PCR, while TCRdb's copy carries only in-frame clones and drops some. The sample yields approximately 2.5 million clones, 85% to 95% seen once. This CDR3 is 16 amino acids long. Germline assignment: CDR1 WNHNN and CDR2 SYGVQD (reference sequence). V shed 4 bases, J shed 3 bases, and the junction held 10 bases outside the gene matches. Sequenced input: naive CD4+ T cells sorted from blood. Specified subset: CD45RA+ positively selected. The chain recombines TRBV10-1 with TRBJ2-7, with 9 positions matching TRBD1. This sequence was found in a man in his late teens or twenties in good health. CDR3 sequence: CASSVRAGTGYYEQYF. The CDR3 DNA reads TGCGCCAGCAGTGTCCGCGCCGGGACAGGGTACTACGAGCAGTACTTC.